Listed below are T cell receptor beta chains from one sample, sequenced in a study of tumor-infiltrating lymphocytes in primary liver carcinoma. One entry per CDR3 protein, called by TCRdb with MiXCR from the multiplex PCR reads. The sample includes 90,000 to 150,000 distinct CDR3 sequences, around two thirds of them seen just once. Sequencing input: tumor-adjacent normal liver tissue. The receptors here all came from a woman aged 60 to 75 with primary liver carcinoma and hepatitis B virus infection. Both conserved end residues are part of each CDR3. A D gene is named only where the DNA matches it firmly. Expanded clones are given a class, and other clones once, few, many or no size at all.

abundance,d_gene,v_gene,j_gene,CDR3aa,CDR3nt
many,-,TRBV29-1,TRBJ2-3,CSVEKERSTQYF,TGCAGCGTTGAAAAAGAAAGGTCCACGCAGTATTTT
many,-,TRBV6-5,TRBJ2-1,CASSRDFYNEQFF,TGTGCCAGCAGCCGGGACTTCTACAATGAGCAGTTCTTC
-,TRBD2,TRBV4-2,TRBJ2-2,CVSSPGLAGGPGTRELFF,TGTGTCAGCAGCCCAGGACTAGCGGGAGGGCCAGGGACCAGGGAGCTGTTTTTT
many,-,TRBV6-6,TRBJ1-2,CASSSGHYNYGYTF,TGTGCCAGCAGCTCGGGACACTATAACTATGGCTACACCTTC
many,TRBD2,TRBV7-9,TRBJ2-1,CASSSSSGYNEQFF,TGTGCCAGCAGTTCTTCTAGCGGCTACAATGAGCAGTTCTTC
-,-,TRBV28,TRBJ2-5,CASSRDPGPETQYF,TGTGCCAGCAGTAGGGACCCTGGACCAGAGACCCAGTACTTC
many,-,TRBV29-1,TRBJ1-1,CSASMTGLNTEAFF,TGCAGCGCTAGTATGACAGGCCTGAACACTGAAGCTTTCTTT
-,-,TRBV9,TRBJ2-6,CASSMRVDSSSGANVLTF,TGTGCCAGCAGCATGAGGGTGGACAGCTCCTCTGGGGCCAACGTCCTGACTTTC
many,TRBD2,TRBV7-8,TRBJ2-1,CASSPPLAGHLPLSIEQFF,TGTGCCAGCAGCCCCCCACTAGCGGGACATCTACCCCTCTCTATTGAGCAGTTCTTC
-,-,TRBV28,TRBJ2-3,CASRTGLFVDRQYF,TGTGCAAGCAGAACGGGACTCTTTGTAGATAGGCAGTATTTT
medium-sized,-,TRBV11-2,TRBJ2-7,CASSPQIRASYEQYF,TGTGCCAGCAGCCCCCAGATCCGCGCGAGTTACGAGCAGTACTTC
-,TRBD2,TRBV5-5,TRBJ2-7,CANRLFAGADEQYF,TGTGCCAACAGATTGTTCGCGGGAGCCGACGAGCAGTACTTC
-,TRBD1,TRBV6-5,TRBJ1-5,CASGPRPVRQGAGQSQHF,TGTGCCAGCGGTCCCAGACCCGTAAGACAGGGGGCTGGGCAGTCCCAGCATTTT
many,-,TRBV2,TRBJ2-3,CASSSTDTQYF,TGTGCCAGCAGCTCAACGGATACGCAGTATTTT
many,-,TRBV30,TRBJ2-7,CAWSRGSYYEQYF,TGTGCCTGGAGTCGCGGGTCCTACTACGAGCAGTACTTC
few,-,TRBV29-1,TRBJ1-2,CSVGEGIYGYTF,-
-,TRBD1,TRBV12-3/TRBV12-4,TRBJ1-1,CTSSSGQGARVNTEAFF,TGTACCAGCAGTAGTGGACAGGGGGCTCGGGTGAACACTGAAGCTTTCTTT
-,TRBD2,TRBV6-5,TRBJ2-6,CASRPHPLAGYLPPSISGGNVLTF,TGTGCTAGCAGACCCCACCCCCTAGCGGGATACCTTCCCCCTTCCATCTCTGGGGGCAACGTCCTGACTTTC